These 13 T cell receptor beta chains share one sample of origin, sequenced in a study of blood T cell repertoires in COVID-19. Profiled with immunoSEQ multiplex PCR; TCRdb holds only in-frame clones, not every one. The sample carries approximately 140,000 clones, over 80% recorded once. Sequences were obtained from peripheral blood. The receptors come from a man older than 75 with acute or convalescent COVID-19.

This sequence joins TRBV7-8 and TRBJ2-7; no definite D call. CDR1 and CDR2 (germline): SGHVS, FQNEAQ. Deletions cut 3 bases from V and 2 bases from J, with 8 bases between. CDR3 length equals 13 residues. For the CDR3, the DNA is TGTGCCAGCAGCTTCGACTTGCCCTACGAGCAGTACTTC. The encoded protein is CASSFDLPYEQYF.

The chain joins TRBV14 to TRBJ2-7; 8 bases line up with TRBD1. The CDR3 extends over 15 amino acids. The junction had 7 bases not matched to a gene; V was cut back by 2 bases and J by 4 bases. Germline CDR1 and CDR2: SGHDN and FVKESK. The CDR3 bases are TGTGCCAGCAGCCAAAAAACAGGGGGAAAGTACGAGCAGTACTTC. It codes for CASSQKTGGKYEQYF.

The V gene is TRBV6-6, the J gene TRBJ2-1, with D uncertain. This CDR3 has 13 residues. In germline, CDR1 is MNHNY, CDR2 SVGAGI (reference sequence). The ends were cut back, 5 bases at V and 4 bases at J, with 9 bases in the middle. CDR3 sequence (DNA): TGTGCCAGCAGTGTAACAGTGTACAATGAGCAGTTCTTC. Translating it yields CASSVTVYNEQFF.

The J gene is TRBJ1-1, the V gene TRBV2, with D perhaps TRBD1 (5 bases). CDR3 length: 18 amino acids. In germline, CDR1 is SNHLY, CDR2 FYNNEI. V dropped 4 bases and J dropped 2 bases, with 23 bases sitting between them. Written as DNA, the CDR3 is TGTGCCAGCAGTGTGTCTTCTGTGGCCGCGGGGGGAAACACTGAAGCTTTCTTT. Translated, it gives CASSVSSVAAGGNTEAFF.

The V call is TRBV20-1, the J call TRBJ2-5, with D possibly being TRBD1 (8 bases). The CDR3 has 11 residues. Germline values: CDR1 DFQATT, CDR2 SNEGSKA (reference sequence). The CDR3, as DNA: TGCAGCCACAGGGGGGGGGAGACCCAGTACTTC. As protein: CSHRGGETQYF.

The gene calls are TRBV28 and TRBJ1-5, with 9 bases identical to TRBD1. V was pared by 6 bases and J by 4 bases, with 4 bases of the junction left unmatched. The CDR3 has 14 residues. Germline V gives CDR1 MDHEN, CDR2 SYDVKM. The CDR3 nucleotides read TGTGCCAGCAGACGACAGGGGGGAAATCAGCCCCAGCATTTT. This translates into CASRRQGGNQPQHF.

This clone was counted once. CDR3 sequence: CASRGSGTSGINEQFF. For the CDR3, the DNA is TGCGCCAGCAGGGGCTCCGGGACTAGCGGGATCAATGAGCAGTTCTTC. The chain carries TRBV5-1 and TRBJ2-1; 13 nucleotides align to TRBD2. The CDR3 covers 16 residues. V gave up 5 bases and J gave up 6 bases; unmatched junction bases: 8. In germline, CDR1 is SGHRS, CDR2 YFSETQ.

The chain carries TRBV15 and TRBJ1-2, with TRBD1 as a possible D gene (5 bases). Trimming pared 0 bases from V and 6 bases from J, leaving 14 bases between. The CDR3 runs 15 residues. Germline CDR1 LNHNV, CDR2 YYDKDF (reference sequence). CDR3 sequence reads: CATSRDGGEADGYTF. The CDR3 coding sequence is TGTGCCACCAGCAGAGATGGGGGGGAGGCAGATGGCTACACCTTC.

This clone was seen just once. In DNA, the CDR3 is TGTGCCAGCAGCCACCAGGGACAGGGGGTTGCCAATGAGCAGTTCTTC. Its protein product is CASSHQGQGVANEQFF. The genes are TRBV5-6 and TRBJ2-1; 11 bases align to TRBD1. Germline CDR1 reads SGHDT; CDR2 reads YYEEEE. There are 16 residues in the CDR3. V trimming: 4 bases; J trimming: 6 bases; junction bases outside the gene matches: 9.

V gene TRBV5-5 combines with J gene TRBJ1-2, with TRBD1 matching 7 bases. This CDR3 region has 13 residues. V gave up 3 bases and J gave up 4 bases; unmatched junction bases: 3. Germline V lookup: CDR1 SGHKS, CDR2 YYEKEE (reference sequence). The CDR3 bases are TGTGCCAGCAGCTCAACAGGGGCCTATGGCTACACCTTC. It codes for CASSSTGAYGYTF.

J is TRBJ2-2 and V is TRBV7-9, with TRBD1 as a possible D gene (6 bases). Between the trimmed V and J ends, which lost 2 bases and 5 bases, there was a span of 9 bases. CDR1 is SEHNR and CDR2 is FQNEAQ in the germline V gene (reference sequence). CDR3 length: 14 amino acids. The chain's CDR3 is CASSLQGYTGELFF. In nucleotides, the CDR3 is TGTGCCAGCAGCTTACAGGGGTATACCGGGGAGCTGTTTTTT.

The chain joins TRBV7-9 to TRBJ1-4, with 11 bases fitting TRBD1. The length of the CDR3 is 17 residues. The V segment lost 3 bases and the J segment 0 bases; nucleotides outside the gene matches: 3. The V gene's germline CDR1 is SEHNR and CDR2 FQNEAQ (reference sequence). This CDR3 reads CASSFGQGAATNEKLFF. In DNA, the CDR3 is TGTGCCAGCAGCTTCGGACAGGGGGCAGCAACTAATGAAAAACTGTTTTTT.

The chain combines TRBV11-2 with TRBJ2-7, with D unresolved. V was shortened by 2 bases and J by 0 bases, with 14 bases between the two germline ends. The CDR3 length is 16 residues. CDR1 SGHAT and CDR2 FQNNGV come from the germline V gene. Here the CDR3 reads CASSLFATTSSYEQYF. The CDR3 bases are TGTGCCAGCAGCTTATTCGCGACAACGAGCTCCTACGAGCAGTACTTC. Looking up the rest from reference TRBV11-2 and TRBJ2-7 gives the full variable domain: EAGVAQSPRYKIIEKRQSVAFWCNPISGHATLYWYQQILGQGPKLLIQFQNNGVVDDSQLPKDRFSAERLKGVDSTLKIQPAKLEDSAVYLCASSLFATTSSYEQYFGPGTRLTVT.